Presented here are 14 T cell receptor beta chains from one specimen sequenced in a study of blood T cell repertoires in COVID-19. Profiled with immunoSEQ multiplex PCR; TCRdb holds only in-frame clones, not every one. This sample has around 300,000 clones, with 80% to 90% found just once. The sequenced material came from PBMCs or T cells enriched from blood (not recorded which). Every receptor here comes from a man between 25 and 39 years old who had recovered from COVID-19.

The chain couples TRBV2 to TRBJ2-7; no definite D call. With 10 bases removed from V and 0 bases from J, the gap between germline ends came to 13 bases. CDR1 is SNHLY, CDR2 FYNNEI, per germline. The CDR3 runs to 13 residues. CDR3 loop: CAIIALSSYEQYF. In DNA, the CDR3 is TGTGCCATCATAGCTCTGAGCTCCTACGAGCAGTACTTC.

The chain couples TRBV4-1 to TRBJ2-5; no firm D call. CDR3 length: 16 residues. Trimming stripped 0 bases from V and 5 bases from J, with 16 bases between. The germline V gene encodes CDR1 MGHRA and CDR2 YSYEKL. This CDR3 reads CASSQEVSSVEETQYF. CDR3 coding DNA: TGCGCCAGCAGCCAAGAGGTTAGCTCGGTAGAGGAGACCCAGTACTTC.

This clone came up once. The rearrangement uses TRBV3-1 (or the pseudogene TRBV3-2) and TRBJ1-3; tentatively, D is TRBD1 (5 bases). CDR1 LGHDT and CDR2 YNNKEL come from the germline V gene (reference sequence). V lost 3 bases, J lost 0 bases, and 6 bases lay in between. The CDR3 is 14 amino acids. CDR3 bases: TGTGCCAGCAGCCATCAGGGCTCTGGAAACACCATATATTTT. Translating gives CASSHQGSGNTIYF.

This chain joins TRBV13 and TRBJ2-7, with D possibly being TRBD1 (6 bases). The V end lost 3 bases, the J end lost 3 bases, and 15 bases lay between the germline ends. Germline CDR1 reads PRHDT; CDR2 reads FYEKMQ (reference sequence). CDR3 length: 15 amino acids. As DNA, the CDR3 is TGTGCCAGCAGCTTTACAGGGAAGCGCAACTACGAGCAGTACTTC. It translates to CASSFTGKRNYEQYF.

In DNA, the CDR3 is TGCAGCGTTGATGGGTCAGGTACAGATACGCAGTATTTT. This gives the protein CSVDGSGTDTQYF. The chain has TRBV29-1 and TRBJ2-3; D ambiguous. CDR1 is SQVTM and CDR2 is ANQGSEA in the germline V gene. This CDR3 contains 13 residues. V shed 3 bases and J shed 3 bases, with 10 bases lying between them.

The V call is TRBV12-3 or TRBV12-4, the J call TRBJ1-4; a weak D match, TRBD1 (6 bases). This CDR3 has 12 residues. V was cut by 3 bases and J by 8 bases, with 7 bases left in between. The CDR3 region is CASSFTGEKLFF. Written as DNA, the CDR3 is TGTGCCAGCAGTTTTACAGGGGAAAAACTGTTTTTT.

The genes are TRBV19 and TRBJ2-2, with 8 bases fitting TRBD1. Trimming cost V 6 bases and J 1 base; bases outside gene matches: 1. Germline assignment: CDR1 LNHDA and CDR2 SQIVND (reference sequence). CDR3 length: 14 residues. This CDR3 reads CASRGQGNTGELFF. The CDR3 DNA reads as TGTGCCAGTAGAGGACAGGGGAACACCGGGGAGCTGTTTTTT.

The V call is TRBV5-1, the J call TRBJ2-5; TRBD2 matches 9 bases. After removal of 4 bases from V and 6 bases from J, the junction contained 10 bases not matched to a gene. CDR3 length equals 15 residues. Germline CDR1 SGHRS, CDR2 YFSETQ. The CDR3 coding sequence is TGCGCCAGCAGCCCGGGGGTAGCGGGGGTAAAGACCCAGTACTTC. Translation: CASSPGVAGVKTQYF.

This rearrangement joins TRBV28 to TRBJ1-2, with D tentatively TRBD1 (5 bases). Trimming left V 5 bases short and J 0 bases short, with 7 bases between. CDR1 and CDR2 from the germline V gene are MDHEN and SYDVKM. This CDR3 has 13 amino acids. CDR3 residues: CASSPTANYGYTF. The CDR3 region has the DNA TGTGCCAGCAGTCCGACAGCTAACTATGGCTACACCTTC.

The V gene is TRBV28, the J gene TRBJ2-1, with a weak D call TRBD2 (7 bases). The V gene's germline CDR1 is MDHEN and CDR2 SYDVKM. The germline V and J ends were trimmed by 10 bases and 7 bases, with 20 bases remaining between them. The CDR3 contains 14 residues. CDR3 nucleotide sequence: TGTGCCACCCGAGGGGGGGGGAGGCTAAATGAGCAGTTCTTC. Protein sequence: CATRGGGRLNEQFF.

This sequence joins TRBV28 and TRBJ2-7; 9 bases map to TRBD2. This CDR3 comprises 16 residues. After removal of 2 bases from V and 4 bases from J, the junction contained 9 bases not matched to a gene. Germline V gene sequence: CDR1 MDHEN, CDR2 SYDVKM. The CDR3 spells CASSLEWLAGVYEQYF. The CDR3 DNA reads TGTGCCAGCAGTTTAGAGTGGTTAGCGGGGGTGTACGAGCAGTACTTC.

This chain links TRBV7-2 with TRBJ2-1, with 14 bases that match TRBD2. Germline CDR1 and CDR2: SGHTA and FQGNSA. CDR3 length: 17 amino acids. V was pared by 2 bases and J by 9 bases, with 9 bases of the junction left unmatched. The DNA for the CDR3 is TGTGCCAGCAGCTTAACGGGACTAGCGGGGGCGTTCATTGAGCAGTTCTTC. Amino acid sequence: CASSLTGLAGAFIEQFF.

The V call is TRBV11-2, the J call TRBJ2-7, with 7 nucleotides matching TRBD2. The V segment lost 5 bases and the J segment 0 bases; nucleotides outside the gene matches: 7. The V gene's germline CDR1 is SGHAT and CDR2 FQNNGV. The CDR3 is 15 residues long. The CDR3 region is CASSLQRDHSYEQYF. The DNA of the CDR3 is TGTGCCAGCAGCCTCCAGCGGGATCACTCCTACGAGCAGTACTTC.

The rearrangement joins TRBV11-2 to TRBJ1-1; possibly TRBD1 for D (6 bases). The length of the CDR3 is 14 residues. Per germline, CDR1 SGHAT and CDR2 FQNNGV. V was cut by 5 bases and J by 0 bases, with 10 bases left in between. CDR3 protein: CASSPTGLNTEAFF. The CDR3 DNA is TGTGCCAGCAGCCCCACAGGGCTGAACACTGAAGCTTTCTTT.